This T cell receptor beta chain stems from a study of siplizumab effects on memory and regulatory T cells (dated by TCRdb to about 2019). Broadly, across the study: The study looked at the effect of siplizumab, an anti-CD2 antibody, on alloreactive T-cell subsets in allogeneic mixed lymphocyte reactions made from human PBMCs.

General conclusions and limits of the study: Of the alloreactive CD4+ clones that could be mapped, the Treg-derived share averaged approximately 67% with siplizumab compared with 25% to 30% in control reactions. For roughly 80-96% of proliferating CD4+ or CD8+ clones, no naive or memory phenotype could be assigned. Because sequences below about 10^-5 frequency were poorly captured, only a minor fraction of alloreactive clones could be mapped to unstimulated subsets. Whether proliferating Tregs from siplizumab cultures actually had suppressive function was not functionally confirmed. Unstimulated naive T cells appeared to be more diverse than memory T cells, and naive cells seemed to make a substantial contribution to the alloresponse. Siplizumab significantly reduced the cumulative frequency of alloreactive sequences traceable to unstimulated CD4+ memory T cells.

Unstimulated CD4+ memory cells were also sequenced in three donor pairs, together with CD4+ naive, CD8+ TEMRA, CD8+ naive and CD8+ effector memory subsets. Sorted unstimulated T cells and proliferating T cells recovered from mixed lymphocyte reactions underwent TCRbeta CDR3 sequencing. Fresh whole blood from about ten HLA-typed healthy donors served as the source for isolating PBMCs. The library came from the immunoSEQ multiplex PCR assay. Some 1.1 x 10^5 TCR templates per sample were assayed by the deep sequencing platform. Genomic DNA extracted from sorted T cells was the material used for TCRbeta CDR3 sequencing. On the study's bioinformatics: Clonal analysis of TCRbeta CDR3 data was done in the R programming language. Alloreactive CD4+ and CD8+ clones were identified by comparing unstimulated samples to CFSE-low samples taken after the reaction. Regulatory or non-regulatory origin of alloreactive CD4+ clones was assigned by matching sequences to the sorted unstimulated Treg and non-Treg repertoires. TCRdb provides this immuneACCESS table in a form limited to in-frame rearrangements. Some clones are lacking; in checked studies, under half of them reflect an unresolved V gene, and why the rest are absent is not known. V, J and clone size are those of that table, while D and trimming were read from the DNA. The sample has 50,000 to 70,000 clones on record, approximately 97% of them singletons. 0.095% of the sample is in the top ten clones.

The germline V gene (reference sequence) supplies CDR1 MNHNY and CDR2 SVGAGI. The CDR3 numbers 13 residues from cysteine through phenylalanine. Solely the CDR3 DNA is kept, with 39 bases framed from the first base. The V end gives up 8 bases and the J end 2 bases, leaving 3 bases in the junction not matched to a gene. For this clone: Its antigen target is currently unknown. Base qualities are missing; no much larger clone stands one base away.

This TCR derives from a human donor in good health. The sample taken for sequencing was naive CD8+ T cells sorted from blood. What this sample's cell subset or site label stands for: unstimulated naive T cells. The chain uses TRBV6-6 and TRBJ2-3; a stretch of 8 junction bases matches TRBD2. DNA sequence: TGTGCCAGCGAGCGGGGGTCCACAGATACGCAGTATTTT. Its product reads: CASERGSTDTQYF.